The present entry profiles one TCR beta chain with its context. The data are from a study of blood T cell repertoires in COVID-19. Study in general: The samples span acute and convalescent COVID-19 from the United States, Italy and Spain.

Participant age was about 18 to 100 years, and participants resided in roughly 24 US areas. Original processing methods: The authors estimated nucleated cell counts from reference gene primer amplification. Repertoires were generated with immunoSEQ multiplex PCR, while TCRdb's copy carries only in-frame clones and drops some. V and J calls and clone size follow that table, whereas D and trimming were derived from the DNA. This table has a few hundred thousand clones, about 90% appearing once. The CDR3 has 16 residues. The germline gives CDR1 SEHNR, CDR2 FQNEAQ (reference sequence). J lost 4 bases, V lost 6 bases, and 12 bases had no gene match.

The chain combines TRBV7-9 with TRBJ2-1; 7 positions match TRBD2. Sequencing input: PBMCs or T cells enriched from blood (not recorded which). This receptor was taken from a man aged 18 to 29 who had recovered from COVID-19. CDR3 in DNA: TGTGCCAGCAGATTAATCGTCGAGCGGGGTTACAATGAGCAGTTCTTC. Protein: CASRLIVERGYNEQFF.